These T cell receptor beta chains were read from a single sample in a study of T cell repertoires in cytomegalovirus infection. TCRdb re-called the reads with MiXCR, one entry per CDR3 protein. The sample includes 400,000 to 550,000 distinct CDR3 sequences, roughly 10% of them seen just once. The sequenced sample consisted of PBMCs. The source is a human donor in good health (CMV status not recorded). Some clones in this sample may be carry-over from other donors' samples. The CDR3 runs from the conserved cysteine through the conserved F or W. Each record gives: V gene, D gene, J gene, clone size, CDR3 DNA, CDR3 protein. A D gene is named only where the DNA matches it firmly. Clone sizes are given selectively: once, few, many, or a class where the clone is expanded.

>TRBV6-4|NA|TRBJ2-7|NA
TGTGCCAGCAGTGACTGGCGACAGGTTCAGCAGTACTTC
CASSDWRQVQQYF
>TRBV6-2/TRBV6-3|NA|TRBJ1-1|many
TGTGCCAGCAGTTACCCTTCGGGAGGGGTTTTTAGCACTGAAGCTTTCTTT
CASSYPSGGVFSTEAFF
>TRBV19|NA|TRBJ1-5|many
TGTGCCAGTAGTATGGGCGGGGCCCCCAATCAGCCCCAGCATTTT
CASSMGGAPNQPQHF
>TRBV20-1|NA|TRBJ1-6|few
TGCAGTGCTACCAGACAGAGCTCCTATAATTCACCCCTCCACTTT
CSATRQSSYNSPLHF
>TRBV20-1|NA|TRBJ2-3|few
TGCAGTGCTAGAACAGGGACCTTCACGGGGGATACGCAGTATTTT
CSARTGTFTGDTQYF
>TRBV28|NA|TRBJ2-7|many
TGTGCCAGCAGTTACCCGGAGGGCAACGAGCAGTACTTC
CASSYPEGNEQYF
>TRBV19|NA|TRBJ1-5|many
TGTGCCAGCTCAAGGGAGGGGGGTCAGCCCCAGCATTTT
CASSREGGQPQHF
>TRBV30|TRBD2|TRBJ2-1|NA
TGTGCCTGGAGTCGTGGTAGCGGGGCCCATGAGCAGTTCTTC
CAWSRGSGAHEQFF
>TRBV20-1|TRBD1|TRBJ1-1|NA
TGCAGTGCCCACTCAGGGGGACCTAACACTGAAGCTTTCTTT
CSAHSGGPNTEAFF
>TRBV10-3|NA|TRBJ2-3|many
TGTGCCATCACCAGGGAAATCACAGATACGCAGTATTTT
CAITREITDTQYF
>TRBV7-6|NA|TRBJ1-5|many
TGTGCCAGCAGCCCCACGAGAATTGCTGGGCCCCAGCATTTT
CASSPTRIAGPQHF
>TRBV7-9|TRBD1|TRBJ1-6|few
TGTGCCAGCAGCGTACGACAGGGGAATTCACCCCTCCACTTT
CASSVRQGNSPLHF
>TRBV4-1|NA|TRBJ2-2|many
TGCGCCAGCAGCCACGCTATAGGACAGAAAAACACCGGGGAGCTGTTTTTT
CASSHAIGQKNTGELFF
>TRBV30|TRBD1|TRBJ2-1|many
TGTGCCTGGAAGGGGGACAGCCGACACAATGAGCAGTTCTTC
CAWKGDSRHNEQFF
>TRBV11-2|NA|TRBJ1-2|many
TGTGCCAGCAGCTTAGCAAGGGGTGATGGCTACACCTTC
CASSLARGDGYTF
>TRBV4-1|TRBD1|TRBJ2-3|many
TGCGCCAGCAGCCAAGATGCGACAGGGGGCCTAGATACGCAGTATTTT
CASSQDATGGLDTQYF
>TRBV20-1|TRBD2|TRBJ2-7|NA
TGCAGTGCCCGACTAGCGGGGGCCCGGATTTCCTACGAGCAGTACTTC
CSARLAGARISYEQYF
>TRBV11-2|NA|TRBJ2-1|many
TGTGCCAGCAGCCCGTGGAATGAGGGGAATGAGCAGTTCTTC
CASSPWNEGNEQFF
>TRBV10-2|NA|TRBJ1-3|many
TGCGCCAGCAGTGATTACTACTCTGGAAACACCATATATTTT
CASSDYYSGNTIYF
>TRBV11-3|TRBD2|TRBJ2-1|many
TGTGCCAGCAGCTCCATCCGGGGGGGCCATGAGCAGTTCTTC
CASSSIRGGHEQFF
>TRBV4-2|TRBD1|TRBJ2-3|many
TGTGCCAGCAGCCAAGAGAGGTATAACAGGGGTAATCCAGATACGCAGTATTTT
CASSQERYNRGNPDTQYF
>TRBV7-6|NA|TRBJ2-3|many
TGTGCCAGCAGCCTCCAGGGAAGTGATACGCAGTATTTT
CASSLQGSDTQYF
>TRBV19|TRBD2|TRBJ2-1|many
TGTGCCAGCACCTTGTCAAGCGGGGGGGGCTCCTACAATGAGCAGTTCTTC
CASTLSSGGGSYNEQFF
>TRBV5-4|TRBD2|TRBJ2-1|many
TGTGCCAGCAGCTTGGGCGGGAGTCGGTACAATGAGCAGTTCTTC
CASSLGGSRYNEQFF
>TRBV11-2|NA|TRBJ1-1|many
TGTGCCAGCAGCCTCTCCGAGGGTTGGCCGAACACTGAAGCTTTCTTT
CASSLSEGWPNTEAFF
>TRBV20-1|NA|TRBJ1-1|many
TGCAGTGCTAAGGACGACCGATCCCCTACCCGGAGCACTGAAGCTTTCTTT
CSAKDDRSPTRSTEAFF
>TRBV12-3/TRBV12-4|NA|TRBJ2-3|many
TGTGCCAGCAAGCGGAGGGCAGTAGGTACGCAGTATTTT
CASKRRAVGTQYF
>TRBV2|NA|TRBJ2-5|few
TGTGCCAGCAGCGAAACTAGATGGGGGGAGACCCAGTACTTC
CASSETRWGETQYF
>TRBV12-3/TRBV12-4|NA|TRBJ2-1|few
TGTGCCAGTAGCGAGAACTACAATGAGCAGTTCTTC
CASSENYNEQFF
>TRBV28|TRBD2|TRBJ2-3|few
TGTGCCAGCATGCTAGCGGGACCCACAGATACGCAGTATTTT
CASMLAGPTDTQYF
>TRBV4-2|TRBD2|TRBJ2-3|many
TGTGCCAGCAGCCAGAGCGGGAGGGGCCATACGCAGTATTTT
CASSQSGRGHTQYF
>TRBV20-1|NA|TRBJ1-2|few
TGCAGTGCCCCAGGAACAGGGACCGATGGCTACACCTTC
CSAPGTGTDGYTF
>TRBV5-6|NA|TRBJ2-1|NA
TGTGCCAGCAGGCAAAGTGCCGTCCTTTACAATGAGCAGTTCTTC
CASRQSAVLYNEQFF
>TRBV18|NA|TRBJ2-1|few
TGTGCCAGCTCACAGGGACTTGGCAATGAGCAGTTCTTC
CASSQGLGNEQFF
>TRBV11-2|NA|TRBJ1-2|many
TGTGCCAGCAGCTTAGCGTTCAGGGGCGGATCTGGCTACACCTTC
CASSLAFRGGSGYTF
>TRBV2|TRBD1|TRBJ2-6|NA
TGTGCCAGCACCTTGGGACAGGCGACTGGGGCCAACGTCCTGACTTTC
CASTLGQATGANVLTF
>TRBV7-9|NA|TRBJ2-5|many
TGTGCCAGCAGCTTCGGACGACCGGCCAAGGTCGAGACCCAGTACTTC
CASSFGRPAKVETQYF
>TRBV20-1|NA|TRBJ2-3|NA
TGCAGTGCTTCCCAGGGTCTCGGCGCAGATACGCAGTATTTT
CSASQGLGADTQYF
>TRBV25-1|NA|TRBJ1-3|once
TGTGCCAGCAGTGAAGCCGGGCGGAGGGGAAACACCATATATTTT
CASSEAGRRGNTIYF